The present T cell receptor beta chain was sequenced within a study of shared clonotypes between healthy human individuals. At the level of the study: Plates per donor: three CD4 naive, three CD4 memory, two CD8 naive, one CD8 memory.

A remark on this clone: Its target is not known.

Method: immunoSEQ multiplex PCR; TCRdb's copy keeps in-frame clones and lacks some. The sample consists of about 2.1 million clones, about 93% of them appearing once. Overall study findings and caveats: Of the naive CD4 clonotypes, approximately 5% were shared across several donors.

The CDR3 sequence is 15 residues long. CD8 cells classed as naive were CD45RO-negative and positively selected for CCR7, excluding terminally differentiated effector memory CD45RA+ cells. The clonotype comes from a man between 18 and 29 years old in good health. Some clones in this sample may be carry-over from other donors' samples. Sequencing was done on a sample of naive CD8+ T cells from PBMCs. The chain has TRBV21-1 and TRBJ1-5; TRBD1 reflects the table's D call only, with no check against the DNA. TRBV21-1 has pseudogene status. The CDR3 bases are TGTGCCAGCAGCAAAGTGGGCTATAGCAATCAGCCCCAGCATTTT. It encodes CASSKVGYSNQPQHF.